This entry describes one TCR beta chain. The target antigen is unknown. Repertoires were generated with immunoSEQ multiplex PCR, while TCRdb's copy carries only in-frame clones and drops some. The sample lists 29,000 or so clones, approximately 93% occurring once. Trimming removed 7 bases from V and 1 base from J; junction bases left unmatched: 16. Looked up from germline, CDR1 is SEHNR and CDR2 is FQNEAQ (reference sequence). The CDR3 runs 17 residues. The sample originates from a study of T cells in tuberculosis. At the level of the study: IGRA-negative adolescents, IGRA-positive adolescents with latent tuberculosis and adults with active tuberculosis formed this South African cohort.

Overall study findings and caveats: Samples were chosen by availability of cryopreserved specimens.

At study entry, adolescents had tuberculin skin tests and IGRA screening. The chain employs TRBV7-9 and TRBJ2-7, with 7 bases identical to TRBD1. The receptor was isolated from a donor aged 10 to 29 with latent tuberculosis or without tuberculosis infection. What was sequenced was PBMCs. The CDR3 is CASTRGYYRDRSYEQYF. In DNA form, the CDR3 reads TGTGCCAGCACCCGAGGTTATTACCGGGACAGATCCTACGAGCAGTACTTC.